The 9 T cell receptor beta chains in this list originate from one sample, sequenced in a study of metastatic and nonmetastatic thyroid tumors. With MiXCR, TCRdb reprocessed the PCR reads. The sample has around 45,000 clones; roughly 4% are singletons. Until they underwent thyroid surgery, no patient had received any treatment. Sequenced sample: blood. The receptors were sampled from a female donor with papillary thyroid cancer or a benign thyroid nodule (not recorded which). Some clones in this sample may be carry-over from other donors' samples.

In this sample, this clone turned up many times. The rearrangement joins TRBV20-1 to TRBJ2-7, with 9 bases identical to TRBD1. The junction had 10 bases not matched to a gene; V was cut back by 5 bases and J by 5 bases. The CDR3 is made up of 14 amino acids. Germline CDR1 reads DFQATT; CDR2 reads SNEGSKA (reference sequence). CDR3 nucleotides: TGCAGTGCTCTAAATACAGGGGGCAGTGACGAGCAGTACTTC. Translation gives CSALNTGGSDEQYF.

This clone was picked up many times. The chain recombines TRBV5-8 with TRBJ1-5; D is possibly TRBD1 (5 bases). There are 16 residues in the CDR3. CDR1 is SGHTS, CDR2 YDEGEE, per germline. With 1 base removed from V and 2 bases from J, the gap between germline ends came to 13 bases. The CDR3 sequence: CASSLWGGAGNQPQHF. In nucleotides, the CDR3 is TGTGCCAGCAGCTTGTGGGGAGGGGCTGGCAATCAGCCCCAGCATTTT.

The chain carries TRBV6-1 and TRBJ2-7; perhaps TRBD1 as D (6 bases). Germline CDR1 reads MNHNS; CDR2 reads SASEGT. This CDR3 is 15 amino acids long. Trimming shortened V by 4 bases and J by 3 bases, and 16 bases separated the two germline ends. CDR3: CASSVLGEGGYEQYF. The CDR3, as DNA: TGTGCCAGCAGTGTTTTGGGGGAAGGGGGCTACGAGCAGTACTTC.

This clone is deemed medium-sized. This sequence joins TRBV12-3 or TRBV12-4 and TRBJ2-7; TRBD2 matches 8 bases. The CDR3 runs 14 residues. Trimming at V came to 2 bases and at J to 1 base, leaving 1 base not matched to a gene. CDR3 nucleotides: TGTGCCAGCAGTTTATCTAGCGGGTCCTACGAGCAGTACTTC. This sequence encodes CASSLSSGSYEQYF.

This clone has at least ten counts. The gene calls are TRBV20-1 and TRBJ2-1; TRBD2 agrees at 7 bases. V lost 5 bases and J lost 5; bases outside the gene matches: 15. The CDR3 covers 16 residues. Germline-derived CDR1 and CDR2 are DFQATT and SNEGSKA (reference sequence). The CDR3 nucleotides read TGCAGTGCTGGGCTTATCGGGGTAGCGGGTGACAATGAGCAGTTCTTC. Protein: CSAGLIGVAGDNEQFF.

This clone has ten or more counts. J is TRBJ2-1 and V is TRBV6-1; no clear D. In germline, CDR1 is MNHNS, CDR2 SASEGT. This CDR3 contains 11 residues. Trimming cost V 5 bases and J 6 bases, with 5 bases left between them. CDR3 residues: CASSYINEQFF. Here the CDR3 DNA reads TGTGCCAGCAGTTATATCAATGAGCAGTTCTTC.

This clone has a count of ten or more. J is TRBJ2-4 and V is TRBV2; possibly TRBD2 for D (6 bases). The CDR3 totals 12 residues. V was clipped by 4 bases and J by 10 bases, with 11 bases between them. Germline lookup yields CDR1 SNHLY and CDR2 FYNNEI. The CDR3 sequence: CASSAGRDIQYF. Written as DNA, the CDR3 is TGTGCCAGCAGTGCAGGGCGGGATATTCAGTACTTC.

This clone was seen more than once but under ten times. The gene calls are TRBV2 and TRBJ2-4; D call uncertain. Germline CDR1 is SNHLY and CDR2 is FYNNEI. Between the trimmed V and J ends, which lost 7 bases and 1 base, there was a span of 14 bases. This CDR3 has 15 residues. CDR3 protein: CASTRRNGAKNIQYF. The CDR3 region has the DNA TGTGCCAGCACTCGGCGGAATGGGGCCAAAAACATTCAGTACTTC.

For the CDR3, the DNA is TGTGCCAGCTCGGGACAATCCTACGAGCAGTACTTC. Protein sequence: CASSGQSYEQYF. The chain carries TRBV6-1 and TRBJ2-7, with D possibly being TRBD1 (6 bases). The germline gives CDR1 MNHNS, CDR2 SASEGT. V lost 8 bases, J lost 1 base, and 9 bases lay in between. The CDR3 spans 12 residues.